The 19 T cell receptor beta chains below all came from one sample that was sequenced in a study of spatial heterogeneity in lung cancer. Time point here: sample taken at primary tumor resection. Antigen specificity for these receptors is unknown. Findings of the study overall: Tracking of tumor mutation counts was seen in expanded intratumoral alpha and beta TCR counts.

TCRdb fed the 5' RACE reads into MiXCR, producing one record per CDR3 protein. The sample records around 9,700 distinct CDR3 sequences, approximately 8% being singletons. The sample was lung tumor tissue, taken at surgery. These receptors were taken from a female donor with early-stage non-small cell lung cancer.

This clonotype was counted many times. This chain connects TRBV11-2 to TRBJ1-2; D is ambiguous. The CDR3 loop spans 14 amino acids. Germline CDR1 reads SGHAT; CDR2 reads FQNNGV. Trimming took 1 base from V and 1 from J, leaving 7 bases between them. This CDR3 reads CASSLGDFNYGYTF. CDR3 DNA sequence: TGTGCCAGCAGCTTAGGGGATTTTAACTATGGCTACACCTTC.

By share, this clonotype counts as medium-sized (0.01 to 0.1%). The genes are TRBV20-1 and TRBJ1-1; D not resolved. Germline V CDR1 and CDR2: DFQATT, SNEGSKA (reference sequence). The V gene lost 5 bases and the J gene lost 1 base, with 11 bases spanning the gap. The CDR3 loop spans 13 amino acids. The CDR3 coding sequence is TGCAGTGCTGTCGAGGGCGCGAACACTGAAGCTTTCTTT. Amino acid sequence: CSAVEGANTEAFF.

This clonotype is large in the sample. The rearrangement links TRBV24-1 to TRBJ2-7; 11 bases align to TRBD1. The CDR3 has 14 residues. V dropped 4 bases and J dropped 7; count of bases not matched to a gene: 5. The germline V gene encodes CDR1 KGHDR and CDR2 SFDVKD. The CDR3 loop is CATSDPGQGGEQYF. The DNA for the CDR3 is TGTGCCACCAGTGACCCGGGACAGGGGGGAGAGCAGTACTTC.

This clonotype is categorized as medium-sized (0.01 to 0.1%). V and J are TRBV18 and TRBJ2-7, with 11 bases that match TRBD1. The CDR3 is 15 residues long. Germline trimming cut 4 bases from V and 4 bases from J; bases unmatched to any gene: 6. Per the germline V gene, CDR1 is KGHSH and CDR2 is LQKENI. CDR3 protein: CASSRTGTGGYEQYF. The CDR3 nucleotides read TGTGCCAGCTCACGGACCGGGACAGGGGGATACGAGCAGTACTTC. The full variable domain, rest sourced from reference TRBV18 and TRBJ2-7, is NAGVMQNPRHLVRRRGQEARLRCSPMKGHSHVYWYRQLPEEGLKFMVYLQKENIIDESGMPKERFSAEFPKEGPSILRIQQVVRGDSAAYFCASSRTGTGGYEQYFGPGTRLTVT.

This clonotype qualifies as medium-sized (0.01 to 0.1%). The chain combines TRBV6-2 or TRBV6-3 with TRBJ1-2; TRBD1 matches at 10 bases. The CDR3 has 14 residues. J was trimmed by 8 bases and V by 2 bases; bases with no gene match: 5. The germline gives CDR1 MNHEY, CDR2 SVGEGT. The CDR3 nucleotides read TGTGCCAGCAGTTACCCCGACAGGGGGCCCGGCTACACCTTC. This encodes CASSYPDRGPGYTF.

This clonotype was detected a few times. This chain uses TRBV5-1 with TRBJ2-1, with unresolved D. The germline V gene encodes CDR1 SGHRS and CDR2 YFSETQ. The length of the CDR3 is 14 residues. Trimming stripped 0 bases from V and 0 bases from J, with 4 bases between. The CDR3 is CASSLDSSYNEQFF. The CDR3, as DNA: TGCGCCAGCAGCTTGGACAGCTCCTACAATGAGCAGTTCTTC. The variable domain in full, with the rest retrieved from reference TRBV5-1 and TRBJ2-1, is KAGVTQTPRYLIKTRGQQVTLSCSPISGHRSVSWYQQTPGQGLQFLFEYFSETQRNKGNFPGRFSGRQFSNSRSEMNVSTLELGDSALYLCASSLDSSYNEQFFGPGTRLTVL.

This clonotype is medium-sized. V and J are TRBV6-5 and TRBJ1-6; no definite D call. This CDR3 spans 12 amino acids. The germline V gene encodes CDR1 MNHEY and CDR2 SVGAGI. Trimming stripped 2 bases from V and 7 bases from J, with 3 bases between. The CDR3 bases are TGTGCCAGCAGTTACCCCAATTCACCCCTCCACTTT. Translating it yields CASSYPNSPLHF.

Sample share makes this clonotype medium-sized. This chain uses TRBV6-6 with TRBJ2-1; TRBD1 aligns across 7 bases. After removal of 7 bases from V and 1 base from J, the junction contained 4 bases not matched to a gene. The CDR3 totals 14 residues. Germline-derived CDR1 and CDR2 are MNHNY and SVGAGI (reference sequence). Here the CDR3 DNA reads TGTGCCAGCACTCCGGGACAGTCCTACAATGAGCAGTTCTTC. Residues: CASTPGQSYNEQFF.

The sample holds many counts of this clonotype. V is TRBV6-6 and J is TRBJ1-5; a possible D gene is TRBD1 (6 bases). The CDR3 covers 16 residues. The germline V and J ends were trimmed by 2 bases and 1 base, with 12 bases remaining between them. CDR1 MNHNY and CDR2 SVGAGI come from the germline V gene (reference sequence). The CDR3 spells CASSYLTQGSNQPQHF. CDR3 DNA: TGTGCCAGCAGTTACCTCACACAGGGAAGCAATCAGCCCCAGCATTTT.

This clonotype occurred many times. The chain couples TRBV19 to TRBJ2-4; D is undetermined. The germline CDR1 and CDR2 sequences are LNHDA and SQIVND (reference sequence). The CDR3 consists of 13 residues. V gave up 2 bases and J gave up 7 bases, with 9 bases separating them. The CDR3 sequence: CASSIRPSNIQYF. In nucleotides, the CDR3 is TGTGCCAGTAGTATACGTCCTTCGAACATTCAGTACTTC.

There are many counts of this clonotype. CDR3 protein: CASSVAGGNEQYF. The CDR3 nucleotides are TGTGCCAGCAGCGTAGCAGGGGGGAACGAGCAGTACTTC. The chain uses TRBV9 and TRBJ2-7, with D possibly being TRBD1 (7 bases). The CDR3 covers 13 residues. From germline, CDR1 is SGDLS and CDR2 YYNGEE. Trimming shortened V by 0 bases and J by 5 bases, and 9 bases separated the two germline ends.

This chain connects TRBV5-1 to TRBJ2-5, with D hard to call. V lost 0 bases to trimming and J lost 0 bases, with 6 bases between them. The CDR3 is 14 amino acids. Looked up from germline, CDR1 is SGHRS and CDR2 is YFSETQ. The CDR3 loop reads CASSLDVYQETQYF. The CDR3 nucleotides read TGCGCCAGCAGCTTGGATGTGTACCAAGAGACCCAGTACTTC.

This clonotype was recorded many times. This sequence joins TRBV12-3 or TRBV12-4 and TRBJ2-3; 7 nucleotides match TRBD2. This CDR3 contains 16 residues. Unmatched junction bases numbered 8, after V lost 5 bases and J lost 0 bases. Here the CDR3 DNA reads TGTGCCAGCAGTGCGGGAGCGGGGCGTAGCACAGATACGCAGTATTTT. Residues: CASSAGAGRSTDTQYF.

A few counts support this clonotype. V gene TRBV6-1 combines with J gene TRBJ2-5, with a weak D call TRBD1 (6 bases). V dropped 4 bases and J dropped 2 bases, with 14 bases sitting between them. This CDR3 is built from 15 residues. The germline gives CDR1 MNHNS, CDR2 SASEGT. Here the CDR3 reads CASSALQGTQETQYF. The CDR3 DNA reads as TGTGCCAGCAGTGCACTTCAGGGGACACAAGAGACCCAGTACTTC.

The sample holds many counts of this clonotype. V is TRBV5-5 and J is TRBJ1-5, with 12 bases matching TRBD1. Trimming at V came to 7 bases and at J to 5 bases, leaving 16 bases not matched to a gene. The CDR3 runs to 18 residues. Per the germline V gene, CDR1 is SGHKS and CDR2 is YYEKEE (reference sequence). This CDR3 is CASALVGQGASRYQPQHF. The CDR3 DNA is TGTGCCAGCGCGCTAGTGGGACAGGGGGCGAGCAGGTATCAGCCCCAGCATTTT.

This clonotype was seen at least ten times. The chain joins TRBV9 to TRBJ1-2; 11 bases fit TRBD1. The germline gives CDR1 SGDLS, CDR2 YYNGEE. CDR3 length equals 16 residues. The V segment lost 4 bases and the J segment 8 bases; nucleotides outside the gene matches: 13. The CDR3 nucleotides read TGTGCCAGCAGCCTCTTTGATGGACAGGGGGCGGACGGCTACACCTTC. Residues: CASSLFDGQGADGYTF.

This clonotype was picked up many times. The V call is TRBV3-1, the J call TRBJ1-4, with D possibly being TRBD1 (5 bases). Trimming cost V 2 bases and J 1 base, with 5 bases left between them. The length of the CDR3 is 14 residues. Germline CDR1 LGHDT, CDR2 YNNKEL (reference sequence). CDR3 protein: CASSQQGTNEKLFF. CDR3 coding DNA: TGTGCCAGCAGCCAACAGGGAACTAATGAAAAACTGTTTTTT.

Ten or more counts support this clonotype. The chain has TRBV2 and TRBJ1-4, with no clear D. CDR3 size: 15 residues. Germline V CDR1 and CDR2: SNHLY, FYNNEI. V lost 3 bases and J 3 bases, leaving 11 bases between the germline ends. CDR3: CASSDLSQSNEKLFF. The CDR3 coding sequence is TGTGCCAGCAGTGATCTAAGTCAGTCTAATGAAAAACTGTTTTTT.

This clonotype is termed medium-sized. For the CDR3, the DNA is TGCGCCAGCAGACGGGACAGGGTCGACACCGGGGAGCTGTTTTTT. It yields the protein CASRRDRVDTGELFF. The chain is built from TRBV5-1 and TRBJ2-2, with TRBD1 identical over 9 bases. Germline-derived CDR1 and CDR2 are SGHRS and YFSETQ. J gave up 3 bases and V 5 bases, and 5 bases lay outside the gene matches. This CDR3 comprises 15 residues.